The 27 T cell receptor beta chains listed next were all sequenced from one sample in a study of identifying expanded T cells in peripheral blood. TCRdb's table, derived via immunoSEQ multiplex PCR, lists solely in-frame clones and lacks some. This sample yields some 120,000 clones, of which approximately 84% are seen a single time; roughly 3.3% belongs to the top ten. The sequenced sample was blood. The receptors come from a person between 18 and 69 years old in good health.

The chain recombines TRBV7-3 with TRBJ1-6; D is unclear. Deletions cut 5 bases from V and 7 bases from J, with 9 bases between. The CDR3 is made up of 13 amino acids. From germline, CDR1 is SGHTA and CDR2 FQGTGA. The CDR3 protein is CASSPRENSPLHF. In DNA form, the CDR3 reads TGTGCCAGCAGCCCCAGAGAAAATTCACCCCTCCACTTT.

The V gene is TRBV30, the J gene TRBJ1-1; D call uncertain. CDR3 length: 13 residues. The V end was cut by 5 bases, the J end by 0 bases, with 10 bases between. CDR1 is GTSNPN, CDR2 SVGIG, per germline (reference sequence). The CDR3 DNA sequence: TGTGCCTGGGATCTGGGTATGAACACTGAAGCTTTCTTT. This translates into CAWDLGMNTEAFF.

This clone was recorded a few times. The rearrangement joins TRBV6-5 to TRBJ1-6; D perhaps matches TRBD1 (6 bases). This CDR3 is 12 amino acids long. The V end lost 8 bases, the J end lost 7 bases, and 9 bases lay between the germline ends. Germline V gene lookup returns CDR1 MNHEY and CDR2 SVGAGI. CDR3 residues: CASGGWNSPLHF. The CDR3, as DNA: TGTGCCAGCGGGGGCTGGAATTCACCCCTCCACTTT.

The gene calls are TRBV15 and TRBJ1-4; tentatively, D is TRBD1 (5 bases). This CDR3 comprises 15 residues. CDR1 and CDR2 from the germline V gene are LNHNV and YYDKDF (reference sequence). The V and J ends lost 5 bases and 5 bases respectively, with 15 bases between them. The CDR3 DNA is TGTGCCACCAGCGCGCGGGGGACGGCAAATGAAAAACTGTTTTTT. It specifies CATSARGTANEKLFF.

The J gene is TRBJ2-5, the V gene TRBV6-5, with TRBD1 identical over 8 bases. The tail of the sequence fits TRBJ2-7 better, so the J call may be wrong. The CDR3 length is 15 residues. Germline CDR1 reads MNHEY; CDR2 reads SVGAGI. This chain's CDR3 is CASSYSSTGAAEQYF. The DNA for the CDR3 is TGTGCCAGCAGTTACTCGTCGACAGGGGCCGCCGAGCAGTACTTC.

This clone occurred a few times. The chain combines TRBV5-4 with TRBJ1-2; maybe TRBD1 (6 bases). CDR1 SGHNT and CDR2 YYREEE come from the germline V gene (reference sequence). The CDR3 is 14 amino acids. Trimming removed 4 bases at V and 4 bases at J, with 14 bases between. This chain's CDR3 is CASSPGGGLYGYTF. The CDR3 DNA is TGTGCCAGCAGCCCGGGGGGGGGCCTCTATGGCTACACCTTC.

V usage is TRBV11-3 and J usage is TRBJ1-1, with D unclear. The CDR3 loop spans 14 amino acids. V was cut by 4 bases and J by 1 base, with 10 bases left in between. Germline V gives CDR1 SGHNT, CDR2 YENEEA. The CDR3 region is CASSYWSGNTEAFF. For the CDR3, the DNA is TGTGCCAGCAGCTATTGGTCAGGGAACACTGAAGCTTTCTTT.

The rearrangement joins TRBV5-6 to TRBJ1-1; D unresolved. V was pared by 2 bases and J by 1 base, with 18 bases between. There are 17 residues in the CDR3. The V gene's germline CDR1 is SGHDT and CDR2 YYEEEE. This chain's CDR3 is CASSFSPYRQRNTEAFF. DNA for the CDR3: TGTGCCAGCAGCTTTTCGCCTTACCGCCAGAGGAACACTGAAGCTTTCTTT.

This chain connects TRBV5-1 to TRBJ2-3; D remains unclear. V shed 0 bases and J shed 2 bases, with 7 bases lying between them. The CDR3 totals 14 residues. The germline gives CDR1 SGHRS, CDR2 YFSETQ. This CDR3 is CASSLARVTDTQYF. For the CDR3, the DNA is TGCGCCAGCAGCTTGGCCAGAGTCACAGATACGCAGTATTTT. Combining the CDR3 with reference TRBV5-1 and TRBJ2-3 gives the whole variable domain KAGVTQTPRYLIKTRGQQVTLSCSPISGHRSVSWYQQTPGQGLQFLFEYFSETQRNKGNFPGRFSGRQFSNSRSEMNVSTLELGDSALYLCASSLARVTDTQYFGPGTRLTVL.

J is TRBJ1-3 and V is TRBV9; D remains unclear. CDR1 and CDR2 (germline): SGDLS, YYNGEE. V lost 4 bases, J lost 3 bases, and 14 bases lay in between. The CDR3 totals 15 residues. The CDR3, as DNA: TGTGCCAGCAGCATTTCGGGGAACGGTGGAAACACCATATATTTT. It is translated as CASSISGNGGNTIYF.

The J gene is TRBJ2-4, the V gene TRBV2; 7 bases are shared with TRBD1. The CDR3 is made up of 15 amino acids. Germline CDR1 is SNHLY and CDR2 is FYNNEI. V shed 5 bases, J shed 3 bases, and the junction held 7 bases outside the gene matches. Written as DNA, the CDR3 is TGTGCCAGCAGTCCGGGACAGCTTATCAAAAACATTCAGTACTTC. It is translated as CASSPGQLIKNIQYF.

CDR3 nucleotide sequence: TGTGCCATCAGTGAGCTTCTTATCTATGGCTACACCTTC. Protein: CAISELLIYGYTF. J is TRBJ1-2 and V is TRBV10-3; D gene uncertain. The CDR3 is 13 residues long. Trimming took off 2 bases at V and 4 bases at J, with 8 bases between the two ends. Per the germline V gene, CDR1 is ENHRY and CDR2 is SYGVKD.

The chain couples TRBV9 to TRBJ2-1; D perhaps matches TRBD2 (6 bases). Trimming left V 4 bases short and J 2 bases short, with 13 bases between. The CDR3 contains 15 residues. Germline CDR1 reads SGDLS; CDR2 reads YYNGEE. CDR3 loop: CASSPTGTPYNEQFF. The CDR3 bases are TGTGCCAGCAGCCCAACCGGGACTCCCTACAATGAGCAGTTCTTC.

V gene TRBV2 combines with J gene TRBJ1-6, with a possible D match to TRBD1 (6 bases). The V end lost 5 bases, the J end lost 8 bases, and 10 bases lay between the germline ends. The CDR3 extends over 13 amino acids. Germline V CDR1 and CDR2: SNHLY, FYNNEI. The CDR3 DNA sequence: TGTGCCAGCAGTCCATCAGGGGATTCACCCCTCCACTTT. Protein product: CASSPSGDSPLHF.

The chain uses TRBV10-3 and TRBJ1-5; D is uncertain. Germline loops: CDR1 ENHRY, CDR2 SYGVKD. This CDR3 contains 14 residues. Trimming pared 6 bases from V and 7 bases from J, leaving 16 bases between. The CDR3 DNA is TGTGCCATCAGCCCCCACGGAGGAGCCCAGCCCCAGCATTTT. Its translation is CAISPHGGAQPQHF.

For this clone: Within the sample, other DNA sequences also encode this same CDR3. The chain couples TRBV9 to TRBJ1-4; tentatively, D is TRBD1 (6 bases). The CDR3 totals 15 residues. Germline V gene data show CDR1 as SGDLS and CDR2 as YYNGEE. V was cut by 3 bases and J by 5 bases, with 14 bases left in between. As DNA, the CDR3 is TGTGCCAGCAGCGCATACACAGGGCTCAATGAAAAACTGTTTTTT. Its translation: CASSAYTGLNEKLFF.

The V call is TRBV5-6, the J call TRBJ1-2, with TRBD1 as a possible D gene (5 bases). The germline V and J ends were trimmed by 2 bases and 7 bases, with 6 bases remaining between them. The germline V gene encodes CDR1 SGHDT and CDR2 YYEEEE. The CDR3 covers 11 residues. CDR3 nucleotides: TGTGCCAGCAGCTTCGGGGCTGGCTACACCTTC. This encodes CASSFGAGYTF. Together with reference TRBV5-6 and TRBJ1-2, the CDR3 gives the full variable domain: DAGVTQSPTHLIKTRGQQVTLRCSPKSGHDTVSWYQQALGQGPQFIFQYYEEEERQRGNFPDRFSGHQFPNYSSELNVNALLLGDSALYLCASSFGAGYTFGSGTRLTVV.

The V and J genes are TRBV6-6 and TRBJ2-7; no reliable D call. CDR1 is MNHNY and CDR2 is SVGAGI in the germline V gene (reference sequence). The CDR3 spans 12 residues. V shed 5 bases and J shed 3 bases, with 8 bases lying between them. For the CDR3, the DNA is TGTGCCAGCAGTCCGGACCGCTACGAGCAGTACTTC. Translation gives CASSPDRYEQYF.

The chain links TRBV19 to TRBJ1-1; 7 nucleotides line up with TRBD1. V dropped 6 bases and J dropped 0; count of bases not matched to a gene: 4. The CDR3 totals 14 residues. The germline V gene encodes CDR1 LNHDA and CDR2 SQIVND (reference sequence). DNA for the CDR3: TGTGCCAGTAGGGGGGGGACAGTGAACACTGAAGCTTTCTTT. Encoded protein: CASRGGTVNTEAFF.

This clone was counted a few times. Written as DNA, the CDR3 is TGTGCCAGCAGTGTAAGACAGGGATATGGCTACACCTTC. Amino acids: CASSVRQGYGYTF. This chain connects TRBV2 to TRBJ1-2, with 7 bases identical to TRBD1. Germline CDR1 and CDR2: SNHLY and FYNNEI. The J segment lost 5 bases and the V segment lost 4 bases, leaving 4 bases of the junction unmatched. This CDR3 has 13 residues.

This clone occurred once. The chain carries TRBV6-6 and TRBJ1-4, with no clear D. The CDR3 is 13 amino acids. From germline, CDR1 is MNHNY and CDR2 SVGAGI (reference sequence). The V gene lost 6 bases and the J gene lost 8 bases, with 13 bases spanning the gap. In nucleotides, the CDR3 is TGTGCCAGCAGCCACGCCCCCATCGAAAAACTGTTTTTT. This sequence encodes CASSHAPIEKLFF.

The chain recombines TRBV19 with TRBJ2-7; D gene unclear. The CDR3 extends over 11 amino acids. V was shortened by 9 bases and J by 3 bases, with 9 bases between the two germline ends. The germline V gene encodes CDR1 LNHDA and CDR2 SQIVND (reference sequence). CDR3 sequence: CASRKNYEQYF. The CDR3 nucleotides are TGTGCCAGCCGGAAGAACTACGAGCAGTACTTC.

The chain employs TRBV19 and TRBJ1-6, with D unclear. This CDR3 has 16 residues. In germline, CDR1 is LNHDA, CDR2 SQIVND (reference sequence). Trimming pared 5 bases from V and 4 bases from J, leaving 15 bases between. CDR3 protein: CASSPAGGIYNSPLHF. DNA of the CDR3: TGTGCCAGTAGTCCTGCCGGCGGGATATATAATTCACCCCTCCACTTT.

J is TRBJ2-7 and V is TRBV29-1; maybe TRBD1 (6 bases). Trimming pared 1 base from V and 7 bases from J, leaving 20 bases between. There are 15 residues in the CDR3. Germline CDR1 is SQVTM and CDR2 is ANQGSEA. CDR3 residues: CSVEAGTSTMGEQYF. CDR3 nucleotide sequence: TGCAGCGTTGAAGCGGGGACATCTACCATGGGGGAGCAGTACTTC.

The chain employs TRBV2 and TRBJ2-1; D call uncertain. Looked up from germline, CDR1 is SNHLY and CDR2 is FYNNEI. The CDR3 loop spans 10 amino acids. With 6 bases removed from V and 6 bases from J, the gap between germline ends came to 3 bases. The CDR3 sequence is CASRINEQFF. CDR3 nucleotide sequence: TGTGCCAGCAGAATCAATGAGCAGTTCTTC.

The table lists this clone with a count of one. V is TRBV9 and J is TRBJ1-2; unclear D gene. This CDR3 is 13 amino acids long. Trimming removed 0 bases at V and 8 bases at J, with 11 bases between. Per the germline V gene, CDR1 is SGDLS and CDR2 is YYNGEE. CDR3 bases: TGTGCCAGCAGCGTAGCGGGAGTGGGAGGCTACACCTTC. Amino acid sequence: CASSVAGVGGYTF.

J is TRBJ1-6 and V is TRBV27; D not resolved. The CDR3 has 13 amino acids. Trimming pared 5 bases from V and 2 bases from J, leaving 4 bases between. In germline, CDR1 is MNHEY, CDR2 SMNVEV (reference sequence). The CDR3 region is CASSPTYNSPLHF. The CDR3 DNA follows: TGTGCCAGCAGTCCCACCTATAATTCACCCCTCCACTTT.